Shown below are 25 T cell receptor beta chains from a single sample sequenced in a study of T cell repertoires in aging, cancer and after chemotherapy (dated by TCRdb to the late 2010s). The sequencer listed for this sample is Illumina MiSeq. Rearranged TRB sequences spanning V, D and J segments were amplified by multiplex touch-down PCR using a mixed TRB-A/B primer pool. Using fastp trimming at Q25 and MiXCR clonotype assembly, TCRdb reanalyzed the public sequencing data and kept in-frame beta chains. One record per CDR3 amino acid sequence lists the most common genes and DNA. The sample yields just over 9,000 distinct CDR3 sequences; 20% to 25% were counted once. The biggest ten clones account for roughly an eighth of the sample. TCR beta rearrangements were amplified from genomic DNA extracted from peripheral blood rather than from sorted cells or RNA. The sequencing input was blood. Every receptor here comes from a human donor with a blood cancer. The donor label of this sample is uncertain.

This clonotype was seen a handful of times. The J gene is TRBJ2-3, the V gene TRBV5-1; TRBD2 agrees at 11 bases. From germline, CDR1 is SGHRS and CDR2 YFSETQ. The CDR3 runs 14 residues. The V and J ends lost 3 bases and 3 bases, in that order; junction bases with no gene match: 0. As DNA, the CDR3 is TGCGCCAGCAGCTCTAGCGGGAGGACAGATACGCAGTATTTT. This translates into CASSSSGRTDTQYF.

This clonotype is classed as medium-sized. V and J are TRBV30 and TRBJ2-7; the D is unclear. This CDR3 has 11 amino acids. V lost 1 base and J lost 4, with 5 bases in between. Germline lookup yields CDR1 GTSNPN and CDR2 SVGIG (reference sequence). The CDR3 protein is CAWSGKYEQYF. As DNA, the CDR3 is TGTGCCTGGAGTGGAAAATACGAGCAGTACTTC.

The chain has TRBV7-6 and TRBJ2-1; 7 positions agree with TRBD2. V lost 5 bases to trimming and J lost 4 bases; unmatched junction nucleotides: 11. The CDR3 is 16 residues long. Germline V CDR1 and CDR2: SGHVS, FNYEAQ. The CDR3 reads CASSRGLSGTYNEQFF. The CDR3 DNA reads as TGTGCCAGCAGCCGGGGTCTGAGCGGGACTTACAATGAGCAGTTCTTC.

By frequency in the sample, this clonotype is medium-sized. The V and J genes are TRBV5-6 and TRBJ2-7, with TRBD1 identical over 7 bases. J lost 4 bases, V lost 4 bases, and 5 bases had no gene match. The CDR3 is 13 amino acids. The germline CDR1 and CDR2 sequences are SGHDT and YYEEEE. CDR3 DNA: TGTGCCAGCAGCCCCGGGACAGCGTACGAGCAGTACTTC. Its protein product is CASSPGTAYEQYF.

V is TRBV5-1 and J is TRBJ2-3; 9 bases are a match to TRBD2. Per germline, CDR1 SGHRS and CDR2 YFSETQ. The CDR3 sequence is 17 residues long. Germline trimming cut 2 bases from V and 1 base from J; bases unmatched to any gene: 8. CDR3 amino acids: CASSFSLAGVGTDTQYF. The CDR3 region has the DNA TGCGCCAGCAGCTTTAGTTTAGCGGGAGTGGGCACAGATACGCAGTATTTT.

In DNA form, the CDR3 reads TGTGCCAGCAGCGCCCGACTAGCGGGAGATACGCAGTATTTT. This codes for CASSARLAGDTQYF. The V call is TRBV7-2, the J call TRBJ2-3; 10 positions match TRBD2. The CDR3 runs 14 residues. Germline CDR1 SGHTA, CDR2 FQGNSA. V lost 5 bases to trimming and J lost 5 bases; unmatched junction nucleotides: 4.

The chain recombines TRBV6-1 with TRBJ1-3; D gene uncertain. Trimming shortened V by 7 bases and J by 8 bases, and 18 bases separated the two germline ends. The germline gives CDR1 MNHNS, CDR2 SASEGT. The CDR3 totals 14 residues. The CDR3 sequence: CASNPLSYSDTIYF. Written as DNA, the CDR3 is TGTGCCAGCAACCCGCTTTCCTATTCGGACACCATATATTTT.

By its share, this clonotype is medium-sized (0.01 to 0.1%). J is TRBJ2-1 and V is TRBV6-2 or TRBV6-3; a possible D gene is TRBD1 (5 bases). The germline V and J ends were trimmed by 5 bases and 6 bases, with 8 bases remaining between them. The CDR3 runs to 12 residues. CDR1 MNHEY and CDR2 SVGEGT come from the germline V gene. CDR3 sequence: CASSVTGNEQFF. DNA of the CDR3: TGTGCCAGCAGTGTCACAGGCAATGAGCAGTTCTTC.

There are a few counts of this clonotype. V usage is TRBV5-1 and J usage is TRBJ2-5; D is ambiguous. Trimming cost V 4 bases and J 5 bases, with 9 bases left between them. This CDR3 is 12 amino acids long. The germline CDR1 and CDR2 sequences are SGHRS and YFSETQ. This CDR3 reads CASSLKGETQYF. CDR3 nucleotides: TGCGCCAGCAGCCTTAAAGGGGAGACCCAGTACTTC. The whole variable domain, filled in from reference TRBV5-1 and TRBJ2-5, reads KAGVTQTPRYLIKTRGQQVTLSCSPISGHRSVSWYQQTPGQGLQFLFEYFSETQRNKGNFPGRFSGRQFSNSRSEMNVSTLELGDSALYLCASSLKGETQYFGPGTRLLVL.

Many counts were recorded for this clonotype. This chain uses TRBV7-2 with TRBJ2-3; D possibly matches TRBD1 or TRBD2 (6 bases each). Germline V gene sequence: CDR1 SGHTA, CDR2 FQGNSA. The length of the CDR3 is 15 residues. Trimming took off 5 bases at V and 0 bases at J, with 12 bases between the two ends. CDR3 amino acids: CASSRGPGSTDTQYF. The CDR3 DNA sequence: TGTGCCAGCAGCCGGGGGCCAGGTAGCACAGATACGCAGTATTTT.

The chain joins TRBV15 to TRBJ2-1; 12 bases agree with TRBD2. This CDR3 is built from 17 residues. J was trimmed by 7 bases and V by 2 bases; bases with no gene match: 9. Germline CDR1 and CDR2: LNHNV and YYDKDF (reference sequence). CDR3 residues: CATSRPTRLAGVNEQFF. CDR3 nucleotides: TGTGCCACCAGCAGACCAACCCGACTAGCGGGAGTGAATGAGCAGTTCTTC.

V gene TRBV14 combines with J gene TRBJ1-1, with unresolved D. Germline CDR1 SGHDN, CDR2 FVKESK. CDR3 size: 14 residues. The V end lost 6 bases, the J end lost 0 bases, and 11 bases lay between the germline ends. The CDR3 DNA sequence: TGTGCCAGCAGTCACGACATTATGAACACTGAAGCTTTCTTT. Translating it yields CASSHDIMNTEAFF. Supplemented by reference TRBV14 and TRBJ1-1, the full variable domain reads EAGVTQFPSHSVIEKGQTVTLRCDPISGHDNLYWYRRVMGKEIKFLLHFVKESKQDESGMPNNRFLAERTGGTYSTLKVQPAELEDSGVYFCASSHDIMNTEAFFGQGTRLTVV.

In this sample, this clonotype is medium-sized. J is TRBJ1-2 and V is TRBV13; maybe TRBD1 (5 bases). Per the germline V gene, CDR1 is PRHDT and CDR2 is FYEKMQ (reference sequence). This CDR3 spans 13 amino acids. Trimming left V 2 bases short and J 8 bases short, with 12 bases between. The CDR3 here is CASSLPGTKGYTF. The CDR3, as DNA: TGTGCCAGCAGCTTACCGGGGACTAAAGGCTACACCTTC.

This clonotype was seen only a few times. This chain connects TRBV30 to TRBJ1-1; D remains unclear. Trimming took off 0 bases at V and 6 bases at J, with 17 bases between the two ends. The CDR3 sequence is 15 residues long. Germline CDR1 GTSNPN, CDR2 SVGIG (reference sequence). The CDR3 here is CAWSVPYGRDSEAFF. The CDR3 DNA reads as TGTGCCTGGAGTGTACCCTACGGTCGGGATTCTGAAGCTTTCTTT.

A remark on this clonotype: A read error may explain this, as a much larger clone is one base away. The V gene is TRBV6-2 or TRBV6-3, the J gene TRBJ2-7; tentatively, D is TRBD1 (5 bases). Per the germline V gene, CDR1 is MNHEY and CDR2 is SVGEGT. The CDR3 is made up of 19 amino acids. CDR3 sequence reads: CASSRTAQRQNIIPTELYF. CDR3 sequence (DNA): TGTGCCAGCAGCCGAACCGCCCAGAGACAGAACATTATTCCTACGGAGCTGTACTTC.

This chain joins TRBV28 and TRBJ1-5, with D possibly TRBD1 on 5 matching bases. Trimming left V 5 bases short and J 10 bases short, with 21 bases between. Germline CDR1 is MDHEN and CDR2 is SYDVKM. The CDR3 covers 15 residues. In DNA form, the CDR3 reads TGTGCCAGCAGTGTCCCTGGGGCAGTGGGTAGCCCCCAGCATTTT. Its protein product is CASSVPGAVGSPQHF.

By sample share, this clonotype is medium-sized (0.01 to 0.1%). J is TRBJ1-6 and V is TRBV19, with D unresolved. The CDR3 sequence is 12 residues long. V was clipped by 5 bases and J by 9 bases, with 8 bases between them. The germline V gene has CDR1 LNHDA and CDR2 SQIVND (reference sequence). The CDR3 is CASSYGSSPLHF. CDR3 in DNA: TGTGCCAGTAGTTACGGCAGTTCACCCCTCCACTTT.

The chain recombines TRBV12-3 or TRBV12-4 with TRBJ2-1, with unresolved D. This CDR3 is 15 amino acids long. Trimming stripped 7 bases from V and 0 bases from J, with 13 bases between. The CDR3 DNA reads TGTGCCAGCATTATGGGTCGAACCTCCTACAATGAGCAGTTCTTC. Its protein product is CASIMGRTSYNEQFF.

The table lists this clonotype with a few counts. This chain uses TRBV19 with TRBJ2-1; either TRBD1 or TRBD2 may supply D (5 bases each). The germline gives CDR1 LNHDA, CDR2 SQIVND (reference sequence). This CDR3 is built from 13 residues. The V gene lost 7 bases and the J gene lost 5 bases, with 12 bases spanning the gap. CDR3 in amino acids: CASTRDANNEQFF. As DNA, the CDR3 is TGTGCCAGTACAAGGGACGCCAACAATGAGCAGTTCTTC.

V is TRBV6-5 and J is TRBJ1-5; D not certain. CDR1 is MNHEY and CDR2 is SVGAGI in the germline V gene. Trimming took 5 bases from V and 1 from J, leaving 15 bases between them. The CDR3 runs 16 residues. The CDR3 nucleotides read TGTGCCAGCAGTATCTCGGGAAGGATCAGCAATCAGCCCCAGCATTTT. It is translated as CASSISGRISNQPQHF.

The sample holds a few counts of this clonotype. The chain couples TRBV10-3 to TRBJ1-1; D unclear. Germline V CDR1 and CDR2: ENHRY, SYGVKD. This CDR3 comprises 12 residues. Trimming cost V 1 base and J 7 bases, with 7 bases left between them. The CDR3 nucleotides are TGTGCCATCAGTGAGTATATGGATGAAGCTTTCTTT. Translated: CAISEYMDEAFF.

The V call is TRBV7-9, the J call TRBJ2-7; 9 bases agree with TRBD1. V was pared by 5 bases and J by 3 bases, with 8 bases of the junction left unmatched. This CDR3 is built from 15 residues. Looked up from germline, CDR1 is SEHNR and CDR2 is FQNEAQ (reference sequence). This CDR3 reads CASSGRTGDDYEQYF. The CDR3 region has the DNA TGTGCCAGCAGCGGCCGGACAGGGGATGACTACGAGCAGTACTTC.

This clonotype was observed a few times. The chain carries TRBV5-1 and TRBJ2-7; D might be TRBD2 (5 bases). V shed 4 bases and J shed 7 bases, with 9 bases lying between them. This CDR3 has 11 residues. Germline lookup yields CDR1 SGHRS and CDR2 YFSETQ. The CDR3 here is CASSRGGEQYF. CDR3 coding DNA: TGCGCCAGCAGCCGAGGCGGGGAGCAGTACTTC.

This clonotype has a handful of counts. The chain carries TRBV7-9 and TRBJ2-2, with 9 bases fitting TRBD2. Germline V gives CDR1 SEHNR, CDR2 FQNEAQ (reference sequence). V lost 9 bases, J lost 2 bases, and 4 bases stayed unmatched. CDR3 size: 14 residues. The CDR3 region has the DNA TGTGCCAGAACTAGCGGGCTAAACACCGGGGAGCTGTTTTTT. This gives the protein CARTSGLNTGELFF.

This rearrangement joins TRBV7-6 to TRBJ2-1; 9 nucleotides line up with TRBD1. The CDR3 runs to 19 residues. The germline gives CDR1 SGHVS, CDR2 FNYEAQ. Germline trimming cut 6 bases from V and 0 bases from J; bases unmatched to any gene: 15. The CDR3 sequence: CASSLGTGRSGSSYNEQFF. CDR3 coding DNA: TGTGCCAGCAGTCTAGGGACAGGGAGATCAGGGAGCTCCTACAATGAGCAGTTCTTC.